These 3 T cell receptor beta chains originate from one sample sequenced in a study of T cells expressing NK-cell markers (dated by TCRdb to about 2020). Library generation was performed with 5' RACE. TCRdb lists the instrument as Illumina HiSeq 2000. With the reads reprocessed by TCRdb, a single entry stands for each CDR3 protein sequence and no DNA is reported. This sample's clone table shows 150,000 to 200,000 distinct CDR3 sequences. Jointly, the top ten make up 20% to 25% of the sample. Material for sequencing was blood T cells: a sorted CD56 or NKG2C T cell subset, CD4+ or CD8+ T cells, or bulk PBMC T cells (not recorded which). These receptor sequences come from a man aged 18-75 years in good health.

J is TRBJ2-2 and V is TRBV11-2. Germline V gene lookup returns CDR1 SGHAT and CDR2 FQNNGV. This CDR3 is built from 16 residues. Here the CDR3 reads CASSLDPASSTGELFF. Full variable domain (missing parts from reference TRBV11-2 and TRBJ2-2): EAGVAQSPRYKIIEKRQSVAFWCNPISGHATLYWYQQILGQGPKLLIQFQNNGVVDDSQLPKDRFSAERLKGVDSTLKIQPAKLEDSAVYLCASSLDPASSTGELFFGEGSRLTVL.

The V and J genes are TRBV6-2 or TRBV6-3 and TRBJ2-1; TCRdb reports TRBD2, a call that lacks DNA to check it against. The CDR3 is 16 residues long. Germline CDR1 is MNHEY and CDR2 is SVGEGT. CDR3 loop: CASSYRGLAGYNEQFF.

The gene calls are TRBV11-2 and TRBJ2-5. CDR3 length equals 15 residues. The germline gives CDR1 SGHAT, CDR2 FQNNGV. The CDR3 sequence: CASSLWSTNQETQYF.